The clone carrying this T cell receptor (beta chain) was detected only a few times. Its antigen is not identified. Germline CDR1 and CDR2: LGHNA and YSLEER. Trimming cost V 3 bases and J 4 bases; bases outside gene matches: 10. CDR3 size: 17 residues. The data belong to a study of beta chain features in type 1 diabetes. Turning to the study itself: In age, gender and cell yields, patients were similar to healthy donors. The study, taken as a whole, reports: Naive, central memory and Treg TCRB repertoires seemed to resemble each other more closely in patients than they did in healthy donors. Among patients with Type 1 diabetes, TCRB CDR3s were moderately but significantly shorter in every one of the four CD4+ subsets.

The isolated RNA, all of it, was reverse transcribed, so expressed TCRB transcripts were what got sequenced. Data came from immunoSEQ multiplex PCR; TCRdb stores just in-frame clones and leaves some out. The profile shows some 350,000 clones, approximately 12% of them singletons. Every donor had blood drawn once into heparin, approximately 0.11 L on average. The sequence was obtained from a woman younger than 35 with type 1 diabetes. Sequencing input: naive CD4+ T cells from blood. J is TRBJ1-1 and V is TRBV4-3; TRBD1 matches at 11 bases. The CDR3 DNA is TGCGCCAGCAGCCAGCTCCGGACAGGGGGCCATGGCACTGAAGCTTTCTTT. Its protein product is CASSQLRTGGHGTEAFF.